Reported below is one TCR beta chain. Its antigen specificity is not known. No much larger clone exists at a distance of one base, and base qualities are not known. Another Seattle source contributed samples from volunteer blood donors who had recovered from COVID-19. The collaborating institutions used their own protocols to collect whole blood in K2EDTA tubes. For TCRbeta analysis, collaborators shipped samples in one of three forms: frozen whole blood, isolated PBMCs, or DNA extracted from either of those sample types. The record originates from a study of blood T cell repertoires in COVID-19 (dated by TCRdb to 2019 to 2021). Some background on the complete study: Collaborator samples came from the United States, Italy and Spain and covered acute and convalescent phases of COVID-19. Samples were obtained from the ongoing ImmuneRACE study (first 160 participants) and from over a thousand subjects provided by 6 global collaborators. The prospective study material was composed of cDNA or gDNA derived from T cells, B-cell-depleted T cells, or PBMCs. Where available, HLA class I and class II types were obtained from metadata supplied by the sample provider rather than from assay-based typing. Nearly every sample came with metadata listing a de-identified subject ID, COVID-19 status, age in years and sex. The repertoires were made available in a free public database intended to serve as a resource for research on the immune response to SARS-CoV-2. The dataset comprised deeply sampled blood TCRbeta repertoires from subjects exposed to, actively infected with, or recovered from COVID-19. The research as a whole found: The amount of clinical and demographic metadata varied by source and participant and was provided uncurated.

TCRbeta CDR3 regions were amplified from genomic DNA using the immunoSEQ Assay, a bias-controlled multiplex PCR. The study's own analysis went as follows. The number of nucleated cells in each sample was estimated by amplification of reference gene primers within the assay. To quantify the absolute abundance of each unique TCRbeta CDR3 rearrangement, sequence reads were collapsed and filtered. For each sample, productive Simpson clonality was calculated as the square root of Simpson's diversity index across productive rearrangements. TCRdb provides this immuneACCESS table in a form limited to in-frame rearrangements. Some clones are lacking; in checked studies, under half of them reflect an unresolved V gene, and why the rest are absent is not known. The DNA was the basis for D and trimming; V, J and clone size are from that table. For this sample the table gives about 260,000 clones, of which about 87% were detected only once. The top ten clones comprise approximately 3.7% of the sample.

The germline V gene yields SGHRS for CDR1 and YFSETQ for CDR2. The germline V end is reduced by 0 bases and the J end by 4 bases; junction bases left unmatched: 7. The CDR3 runs 16 residues from the cysteine to the phenylalanine. The sequence is cut down to CDR3 DNA, 48 bases in frame from base 1. The TCR comes from a man aged 60 to 69 who had recovered from COVID-19. Material: peripheral blood. This sequence uses TRBV5-1 and TRBJ1-3; TRBD1 lines up with 7 middle nucleotides. The CDR3 protein: CASSLVPTGSGNTIYF. The DNA sequence is given as TGCGCCAGCAGCTTGGTCCCGACAGGGTCAGGAAACACCATATATTTT.